This TCR beta chain was recorded in a study of CD8+CD57+ T cells in acquired aplastic anemia. CDR3 and TCR beta VDJ profiling relied on a genomic DNA template. TCRdb reprocessed the reads via MiXCR and lists one record per CDR3 protein. The table shows approximately 200,000 distinct CDR3 sequences, with 40% to 60% occurring only once. Sequencing involved patients with CD8+CD57+ cell expansion previously shown by flow cytometry. Diagnosis of severe acquired aplastic anemia applied to all patients. V was shortened by 2 bases and J by 1 base, with 11 bases between the two germline ends. Per the germline V gene, CDR1 is SEHNR and CDR2 is FQNEAQ (reference sequence). This CDR3 has 15 amino acids.

The source of this sequence is a human donor with aplastic anemia. The chain recombines TRBV7-9 with TRBJ1-1, with a weak D call TRBD1 (5 bases). The material sequenced was sorted CD4+, CD8+, or CD8+CD57+ T cells (not recorded which) from PBMCs. In DNA, the CDR3 is TGTGCCAGCAGCTTACCGGGACTCGGGAACACTGAAGCTTTCTTT. Its protein is CASSLPGLGNTEAFF.